The rows below give T cell receptor beta chains drawn from one sample of a study of blood T cells in healthy people across ages. TCRdb re-called the 5' RACE reads through MiXCR, storing one row per CDR3 protein. The sample holds over a million distinct CDR3 sequences, 25% seen once. Another study also made use of these data, one on T cells of mothers and their children.

Sequenced input: blood. The receptors stem from a girl aged 2-10 years in good health. The conserved cysteine and the conserved F or W are not part of the CDR3 here.

CDR3 protein: ATSDGTDYEQY
V gene: TRBV24-1

CDR3 protein: ASRSGTGANEQY
V gene: TRBV6-5

CDR3 protein: SVGTGSSYEQY
V gene: TRBV29-1

CDR3 protein: ASSLRGAGGQETQY
V gene: TRBV11-2

CDR3 protein: SGGRDRLTNEQY
V gene: TRBV20-1

CDR3 protein: SVPSGRNSYNEQF
V gene: TRBV20-1

CDR3 protein: ASTGDWSDTQY
V gene: TRBV2

CDR3 protein: ASSLVDASGGINEQF
V gene: TRBV5-5

CDR3 protein: SASASGARKEKLF
V gene: TRBV20-1

CDR3 protein: ASSSGQYTEAF
V gene: TRBV27

CDR3 protein: ASSLGWALEQY
V gene: TRBV7-9

CDR3 protein: ASSLPPGPTGELF
V gene: TRBV7-9

CDR3 protein: ATSRGGGVTYEQY
V gene: TRBV15

CDR3 protein: SVGSLYTGELF
V gene: TRBV29-1

CDR3 protein: ASSQLDSGTYEQY
V gene: TRBV4-1

CDR3 protein: SVPPGLFTDTQY
V gene: TRBV29-1

CDR3 protein: ASSLPLGTTSTDTQY
V gene: TRBV4-2

CDR3 protein: ASSDASVGKKQY
V gene: TRBV7-2

CDR3 protein: ASTAGGEPEQF
V gene: TRBV2

CDR3 protein: AWFSQGTSNQPQH
V gene: TRBV30

CDR3 protein: SASAPGGGNQPQH
V gene: TRBV20-1

CDR3 protein: ASSGTSYDTQY
V gene: TRBV2

CDR3 protein: ATKGPGGWGTEAF
V gene: TRBV24-1

CDR3 protein: ASSPQEFEKLF
V gene: TRBV6-2/TRBV6-3

CDR3 protein: ASSLAPGAETQY
V gene: TRBV7-2

CDR3 protein: SVARDETQY
V gene: TRBV29-1

CDR3 protein: ASSQDLLAATDTQY
V gene: TRBV14

CDR3 protein: SVGGWAGGSGETQY
V gene: TRBV29-1

CDR3 protein: ATSDRGAEQY
V gene: TRBV24-1

CDR3 protein: ASSFGVTGRETEAF
V gene: TRBV7-2

CDR3 protein: SATRTEGETQY
V gene: TRBV20-1

CDR3 protein: SVDGGTLAKNIQY
V gene: TRBV29-1

CDR3 protein: ASSQGVEAF
V gene: TRBV3-1

CDR3 protein: ASSQGTPPGEKLF
V gene: TRBV4-2

CDR3 protein: ASSLLLDSIYGYT
V gene: TRBV7-9